This TCR beta chain derives from a study of blood T cell repertoires in COVID-19. As originally analysed: Nucleated cell number was recorded as an estimate derived from reference gene primer amplification. Profiled with immunoSEQ multiplex PCR; TCRdb holds only in-frame clones, not every one. The D gene and trimming were derived from the DNA, and the V and J assignments and clone size from that table. This sample has 14,000 or so clones, with 80% to 90% found just once. The CDR3 spans 15 residues. Trimming removed 7 bases from V and 4 bases from J; junction bases left unmatched: 7. Germline assignment: CDR1 KGHSH and CDR2 LQKENI.

J is TRBJ2-6 and V is TRBV18, with TRBD1 identical over 7 bases. Sequencing was performed on peripheral blood. This clonotype was sampled from a man aged 50 to 60 with active COVID-19. CDR3 loop: CASYSGTAGANVLTF. The CDR3 bases are TGTGCCAGCTACTCCGGGACAGCAGGGGCCAACGTCCTGACTTTC.